This entry features one T cell receptor (beta chain) sequence. Its antigen is not identified. RNA extraction was followed by reverse transcription into cDNA, which acted as the sequencing template. Sequenced by immunoSEQ multiplex PCR; TCRdb stores in-frame clones only, minus some. The data show over 100,000 clones, 53% seen once. V lost 4 bases and J lost 1, with 19 bases in between. The germline V gene encodes CDR1 SGHRS and CDR2 YFSETQ. The CDR3 is 17 residues long. This sample stems from a study of CD8+ T cells in alopecia areata. Background on the study: The study gave treated patients oral tofacitinib at 5 to 10 mg twice daily.

Treatment reported: oral pan-JAK inhibitor, 5-10 mg twice daily. PBMCs yielded sorted CD4+ and CD8+ T cells. General observations from the study: Alphabeta T cells residing in normal skin are also sequenced in scalp samples.

The chain employs TRBV5-1 and TRBJ2-3; the D is unclear. The receptor comes from a human donor with alopecia areata. Here the sequenced sample was CD4+ T cells sorted from blood, taken at week 4, from a patient treated with tofacitinib. Written as DNA, the CDR3 is TGCGCCAGCAGCAGCCGCCCAGCCTCAACTCGCACAGATACGCAGTATTTT. Protein: CASSSRPASTRTDTQYF.